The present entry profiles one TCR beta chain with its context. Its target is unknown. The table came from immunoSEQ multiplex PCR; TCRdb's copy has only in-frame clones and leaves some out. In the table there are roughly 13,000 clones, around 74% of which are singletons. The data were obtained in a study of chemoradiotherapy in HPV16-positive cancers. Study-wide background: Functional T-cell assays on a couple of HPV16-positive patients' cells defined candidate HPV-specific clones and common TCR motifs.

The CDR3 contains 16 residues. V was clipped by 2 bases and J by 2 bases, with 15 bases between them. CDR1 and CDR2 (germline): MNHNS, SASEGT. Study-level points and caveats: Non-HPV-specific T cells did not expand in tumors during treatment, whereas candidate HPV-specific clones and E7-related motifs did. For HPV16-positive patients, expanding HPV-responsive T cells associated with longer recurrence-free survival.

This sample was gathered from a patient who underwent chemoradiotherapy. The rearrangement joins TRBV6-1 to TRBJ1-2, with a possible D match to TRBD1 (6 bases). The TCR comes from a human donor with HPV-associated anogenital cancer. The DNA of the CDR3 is TGTGCCAGCAGTGAACAGCTATGGGGGGCCAACTATGGCTACACCTTC. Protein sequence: CASSEQLWGANYGYTF.